Presented here are 10 T cell receptor beta chains from one specimen sequenced in a study of blood T cells in healthy people across ages. Primed by a sample-barcoded 5' primer and a J-beta primer mix, a second PCR proceeded for roughly 7 to 11 cycles. TCRdb itself ran the 5' RACE reads through MiXCR, one entry per CDR3 protein. The repertoire consists of 800,000 to 950,000 distinct CDR3 sequences, with around 29% occurring once and the leading ten covering more than 8.5%. The sample also formed part of further work on T cells of mothers and their children.

The sequencing sample was made of blood. All receptors derive from a middle-aged woman in good health.

This clonotype was observed a few times. The chain links TRBV3-1 to TRBJ1-5, with D tentatively TRBD1 (5 bases). Trimming cost V 1 base and J 9 bases, with 10 bases left between them. CDR3 length: 13 residues. Germline lookup yields CDR1 LGHDT and CDR2 YNNKEL (reference sequence). CDR3 amino acids: CASSQGGGRPQHF. The CDR3 DNA is TGTGCCAGCAGCCAAGGGGGGGGAAGGCCCCAGCATTTT.

The rearrangement uses TRBV12-3 or TRBV12-4 and TRBJ2-2; D remains ambiguous. The CDR3 covers 14 residues. V lost 3 bases to trimming and J lost 1 base, with 6 bases between them. The CDR3 DNA sequence: TGTGCCAGCAGTTTGTGGCGGAACACCGGGGAGCTGTTTTTT. Encoded protein: CASSLWRNTGELFF.

This clonotype was recorded many times. The CDR3 loop is CAISESGRDSYEQYF. The CDR3 DNA reads as TGTGCCATCAGTGAGTCGGGCAGGGACTCCTACGAGCAGTACTTC. The rearrangement joins TRBV10-3 to TRBJ2-7; D is possibly TRBD1 (5 bases). The CDR3 sequence is 15 residues long. The germline CDR1 and CDR2 sequences are ENHRY and SYGVKD. Trimming took 0 bases from V and 0 from J, leaving 9 bases between them.

Only a few counts were recorded for this clonotype. The rearrangement links TRBV3-1 to TRBJ2-4; 7 bases align to TRBD1. CDR3 length: 17 residues. The trim removed 0 bases at V and 0 bases at J, leaving 5 bases unmatched. In germline, CDR1 is LGHDT, CDR2 YNNKEL (reference sequence). The CDR3 protein is CASSQDFTGVAKNIQYF. In DNA form, the CDR3 reads TGTGCCAGCAGCCAAGATTTCACAGGGGTAGCCAAAAACATTCAGTACTTC.

As regards this clonotype: A much larger clone sits a single nucleotide away, making a read error possible. The chain recombines TRBV6-1 with TRBJ2-5, with 7 nucleotides matching TRBD2. Germline V gene data show CDR1 as MNHNS and CDR2 as SASEGT. This CDR3 contains 15 residues. After removal of 0 bases from V and 7 bases from J, the junction contained 8 bases not matched to a gene. The CDR3 DNA reads as TGTGCCAGCAGTGAAGCGCAGGGCAGGGAGGGGACCCAGTACTTC. Translated: CASSEAQGREGTQYF.

This clonotype was recorded many times. The chain is built from TRBV9 and TRBJ2-7; 7 nucleotides align to TRBD1. This CDR3 is built from 14 residues. The V gene end was trimmed by 4 bases and the J gene end by 3 bases; junction bases not matched to a gene: 7. Germline CDR1 reads SGDLS; CDR2 reads YYNGEE. CDR3 region: CASSSGTVSYEQYF. For the CDR3, the DNA is TGTGCCAGCAGCTCCGGGACAGTTAGCTACGAGCAGTACTTC.

The rearrangement joins TRBV7-2 to TRBJ1-2, with TRBD1 matching over 8 bases. Trimming took 4 bases from V and 4 from J; bases not matched to a gene: 14. Germline values: CDR1 SGHTA, CDR2 FQGNSA. The CDR3 totals 17 residues. The CDR3 DNA sequence: TGTGCCAGCAGCTCGCCGGGACAGGCTTCAGGGTCCTATGGCTACACCTTC. Its translation: CASSSPGQASGSYGYTF. Variable domain in full (rest from reference TRBV7-2 and TRBJ1-2): GAGVSQSPSNKVTEKGKDVELRCDPISGHTALYWYRQSLGQGLEFLIYFQGNSAPDKSGLPSDRFSAERTGGSVSTLTIQRTQQEDSAVYLCASSSPGQASGSYGYTFGSGTRLTVV.

The rearrangement uses TRBV7-9 and TRBJ2-7; D is unresolved. V was cut by 3 bases and J by 7 bases, with 13 bases left in between. Per germline, CDR1 SEHNR and CDR2 FQNEAQ (reference sequence). This CDR3 comprises 13 residues. CDR3 region: CASSFGPDREQYF. The DNA for the CDR3 is TGTGCCAGCAGCTTCGGTCCGGACCGGGAGCAGTACTTC.

The chain joins TRBV28 to TRBJ2-7; 8 bases fit TRBD1. The V gene's germline CDR1 is MDHEN and CDR2 SYDVKM. Germline trimming cut 7 bases from V and 2 bases from J; bases unmatched to any gene: 7. The CDR3 is 14 residues long. For the CDR3, the DNA is TGTGCCAGCAACCCGGGACAGGAAGCCTACGAGCAGTACTTC. It encodes CASNPGQEAYEQYF.

J is TRBJ1-3 and V is TRBV4-3; D uncertain. Per the germline V gene, CDR1 is LGHNA and CDR2 is YSLEER. The CDR3 is 15 residues long. V was pared by 0 bases and J by 1 base, with 7 bases between. CDR3 loop: CASSQEDRSGNTIYF. CDR3 nucleotides: TGCGCCAGCAGCCAAGAAGATAGGTCTGGAAACACCATATATTTT.